The present T cell receptor (beta chain) was sequenced within a study of control samples from healthy donors and cancer patients. The V end lost 6 bases, the J end lost 4 bases, and 7 bases lay between the germline ends. CDR3 length equals 12 residues. Germline-derived CDR1 and CDR2 are SGHDN and FVKESK. This clone was observed once. TCRdb keeps only in-frame clones here, not all; method: immunoSEQ multiplex PCR. Of about 150,000 clones in the sample, around 95% were seen once. The TCR comes from a woman aged 40 to 50 in good health. The chain is built from TRBV14 and TRBJ2-1; D call uncertain. The specimen sequenced was blood. The CDR3 DNA follows: TGTGCCAGCAGTGTAGATTACAATGAGCAGTTCTTC. Its translation is CASSVDYNEQFF.